The 18 T cell receptor beta chains listed next were all sequenced from one sample in a study of blood T cell repertoires in COVID-19. Method: immunoSEQ multiplex PCR; TCRdb's copy keeps in-frame clones and lacks some. The repertoire holds approximately 170,000 clones, with around 84% as singletons. Sequenced material: peripheral blood. The receptors were sampled from a woman at least 80 years old with COVID-19, enrolled during active disease.

V is TRBV9 and J is TRBJ2-1; TRBD1 matches 7 bases. The CDR3 has 12 residues. Germline V CDR1 and CDR2: SGDLS, YYNGEE. The ends lost 4 bases at V and 6 bases at J; junction bases unmatched: 1. The DNA for the CDR3 is TGTGCCAGCAGCCCAGGGGGCAATGAGCAGTTCTTC. It is translated as CASSPGGNEQFF.

The chain employs TRBV5-1 and TRBJ2-7, with D uncertain. The germline CDR1 and CDR2 sequences are SGHRS and YFSETQ. Deletions cut 1 base from V and 3 bases from J, with 8 bases between. There are 13 residues in the CDR3. The CDR3 DNA follows: TGCGCCAGCAGCTTGTATCAGGACTACGAGCAGTACTTC. This encodes CASSLYQDYEQYF.

This clone was seen ten or more times. The chain carries TRBV18 and TRBJ1-2; the match to TRBD1 covers 10 bases. Germline CDR1 is KGHSH and CDR2 is LQKENI. Losses at the gene ends were 0 bases for V and 4 bases for J; bases not matched to a gene: 2. The CDR3 spans 15 residues. The CDR3 DNA reads as TGTGCCAGCTCACCACCGAGGACAGGGGGCTATGGCTACACCTTC. Its protein product is CASSPPRTGGYGYTF.

This clone was picked up a small number of times. CDR3 amino acids: CASSLLRNTEAFF. For the CDR3, the DNA is TGCGCCAGCAGCCTCCTCAGGAACACTGAAGCTTTCTTT. The chain employs TRBV4-1 and TRBJ1-1; D ambiguous. The V gene's germline CDR1 is MGHRA and CDR2 YSYEKL. V lost 4 bases to trimming and J lost 1 base, with 7 bases between them. This CDR3 has 13 residues.

This clone occurred a few times. The J gene is TRBJ2-6, the V gene TRBV7-9; possible D gene TRBD1, 5 bases. With 1 base removed from V and 0 bases from J, the gap between germline ends came to 10 bases. The V gene's germline CDR1 is SEHNR and CDR2 FQNEAQ (reference sequence). The CDR3 runs to 17 residues. The CDR3: CASSLDRTFSGANVLTF. In DNA form, the CDR3 reads TGTGCCAGCAGCTTAGACAGGACCTTCTCTGGGGCCAACGTCCTGACTTTC.

The chain joins TRBV28 to TRBJ2-3, with 9 bases aligning to TRBD2. Trimming removed 3 bases from V and 3 bases from J; junction bases left unmatched: 10. CDR1 MDHEN and CDR2 SYDVKM come from the germline V gene. The CDR3 covers 17 residues. The chain's CDR3 is CASSFFAGGPLTDTQYF. The DNA for the CDR3 is TGTGCCAGCAGTTTTTTTGCGGGAGGGCCCTTAACAGATACGCAGTATTTT.

This chain uses TRBV5-8 with TRBJ1-1; D is unclear. Germline lookup yields CDR1 SGHTS and CDR2 YDEGEE. Trimming removed 1 base from V and 0 bases from J, with 13 bases in between. The CDR3 consists of 16 residues. This CDR3 is CASSLSGIVMNTEAFF. CDR3 nucleotide sequence: TGTGCCAGCAGCTTGAGCGGCATTGTGATGAACACTGAAGCTTTCTTT.

The chain couples TRBV7-2 to TRBJ2-2, with D uncertain. V dropped 1 base and J dropped 1 base, with 10 bases sitting between them. This CDR3 spans 16 amino acids. CDR1 SGHTA and CDR2 FQGNSA come from the germline V gene. CDR3: CASSLVGPGNTGELFF. In nucleotides, the CDR3 is TGTGCCAGCAGCTTAGTAGGTCCGGGGAACACCGGGGAGCTGTTTTTT.

This clone showed up just once. V is TRBV6-1 and J is TRBJ1-5; TRBD1 is a possible D gene (5 bases). The CDR3 spans 11 residues. The V gene's germline CDR1 is MNHNS and CDR2 SASEGT. V was clipped by 2 bases and J by 16 bases, with 12 bases between them. The CDR3 here is CASSESGVTHF. CDR3 coding DNA: TGTGCCAGCAGTGAATCGGGGGTAACACATTTT.

V is TRBV21-1 and J is TRBJ2-3; whether TRBD1, the table's D call, matches the DNA was not checked. TRBV21-1 constitutes a pseudogene. The CDR3 consists of 16 residues. CDR3 protein: CASSSAGTESTDTQYF. In DNA, the CDR3 is TGTGCCAGCAGCTCAGCCGGGACAGAGAGCACAGATACGCAGTATTTT.

This rearrangement joins TRBV19 to TRBJ1-5; D gene uncertain. The length of the CDR3 is 15 residues. Deletions cut 7 bases from V and 2 bases from J, with 15 bases between. Germline-derived CDR1 and CDR2 are LNHDA and SQIVND (reference sequence). CDR3 sequence (DNA): TGTGCCAGTATCCCCGGGAGGAACGGCAATCAGCCCCAGCATTTT. Translating it yields CASIPGRNGNQPQHF.

The CDR3 coding sequence is TGTGCCAGCAGCGGTGGGGGCGGGCAGGGGGCCTACGAGCAGTACTTC. Translated: CASSGGGGQGAYEQYF. The J gene is TRBJ2-7, the V gene TRBV7-2, with TRBD1 identical over 7 bases. The trim removed 5 bases at V and 2 bases at J, leaving 12 bases unmatched. The CDR3 sequence is 16 residues long. Germline CDR1 and CDR2: SGHTA and FQGNSA.

The chain joins TRBV5-1 to TRBJ1-5, with D perhaps TRBD1 (6 bases). The CDR3 spans 15 residues. V dropped 2 bases and J dropped 5 bases, with 14 bases sitting between them. Germline CDR1 SGHRS, CDR2 YFSETQ. For the CDR3, the DNA is TGCGCCAGCAGCTTCACTGGGACACCCGATCAGCCCCAGCATTTT. Amino acid sequence: CASSFTGTPDQPQHF.

The genes are TRBV4-2 and TRBJ2-7, with a tentative D call TRBD1 (6 bases). The CDR3 has 16 residues. With 4 bases removed from V and 0 bases from J, the gap between germline ends came to 16 bases. Germline V gives CDR1 LGHNA, CDR2 YNFKEQ. The CDR3 here is CASSPVTGDSSYEQYF. The CDR3 DNA sequence: TGTGCCAGCAGCCCAGTGACAGGTGACAGCTCCTACGAGCAGTACTTC.

The V and J genes are TRBV2 and TRBJ2-2; 7 bases match TRBD2. The CDR3 is 15 amino acids. Germline-derived CDR1 and CDR2 are SNHLY and FYNNEI. Germline trimming cut 5 bases from V and 5 bases from J; bases unmatched to any gene: 8. CDR3 amino acids: CASSRVSGLTGELFF. The CDR3 DNA reads as TGTGCCAGCAGTCGTGTTAGCGGGCTGACCGGGGAGCTGTTTTTT. Supplemented by reference TRBV2 and TRBJ2-2, the full variable domain reads EPEVTQTPSHQVTQMGQEVILRCVPISNHLYFYWYRQILGQKVEFLVSFYNNEISEKSEIFDDQFSVERPDGSNFTLKIRSTKLEDSAMYFCASSRVSGLTGELFFGEGSRLTVL.

The chain is built from TRBV28 and TRBJ1-2; the match to TRBD1 covers 9 bases. The CDR3 runs 14 residues. The germline CDR1 and CDR2 sequences are MDHEN and SYDVKM. Trimming took 4 bases from V and 2 from J; bases not matched to a gene: 2. The CDR3 nucleotides read TGTGCCAGCAGTTACGGGACAGGGAACTATGGCTACACCTTC. The encoded protein is CASSYGTGNYGYTF.

The chain combines TRBV7-6 with TRBJ1-6, with D unresolved. CDR1 and CDR2 (germline): SGHVS, FNYEAQ. This CDR3 has 14 residues. V was trimmed by 0 bases and J by 10 bases, leaving 10 bases between them. The CDR3 nucleotides are TGTGCCAGCAGCTTAGCGACCTCGGGGTCACCCCTCCACTTT. This translates into CASSLATSGSPLHF.

This chain links TRBV5-6 with TRBJ1-1; D might be TRBD1 (6 bases). The CDR3 length is 15 residues. CDR1 and CDR2 (germline): SGHDT, YYEEEE. V dropped 0 bases and J dropped 3 bases, with 12 bases sitting between them. The CDR3 loop reads CASSLATGSYTEAFF. The CDR3 DNA reads as TGTGCCAGCAGCTTGGCCACAGGGAGTTACACTGAAGCTTTCTTT.